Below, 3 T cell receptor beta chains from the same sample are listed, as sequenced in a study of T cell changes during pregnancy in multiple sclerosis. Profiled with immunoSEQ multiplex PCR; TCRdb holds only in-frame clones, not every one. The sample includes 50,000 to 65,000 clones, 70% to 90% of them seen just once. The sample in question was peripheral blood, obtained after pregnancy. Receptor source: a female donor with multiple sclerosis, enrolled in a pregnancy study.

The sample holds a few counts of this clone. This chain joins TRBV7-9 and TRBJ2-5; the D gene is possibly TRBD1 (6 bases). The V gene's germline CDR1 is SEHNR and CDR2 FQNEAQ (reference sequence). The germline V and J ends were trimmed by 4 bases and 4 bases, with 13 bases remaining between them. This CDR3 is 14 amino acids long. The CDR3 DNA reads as TGTGCCAGCAGCTCGGACAGCCTCTTAGAGACCCAGTACTTC. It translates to CASSSDSLLETQYF.

The CDR3 DNA follows: TGTGCCAGCGGATCCGGGACTAGCTGGACCGGGGAGCTGTTTTTT. This gives the protein CASGSGTSWTGELFF. The chain combines TRBV2 with TRBJ2-2, with 9 bases aligning to TRBD2. The CDR3 is 15 residues long. Germline V gene data show CDR1 as SNHLY and CDR2 as FYNNEI. After removal of 8 bases from V and 5 bases from J, the junction contained 9 bases not matched to a gene. Drawing the rest from reference TRBV2 and TRBJ2-2, the complete variable domain is EPEVTQTPSHQVTQMGQEVILRCVPISNHLYFYWYRQILGQKVEFLVSFYNNEISEKSEIFDDQFSVERPDGSNFTLKIRSTKLEDSAMYFCASGSGTSWTGELFFGEGSRLTVL.

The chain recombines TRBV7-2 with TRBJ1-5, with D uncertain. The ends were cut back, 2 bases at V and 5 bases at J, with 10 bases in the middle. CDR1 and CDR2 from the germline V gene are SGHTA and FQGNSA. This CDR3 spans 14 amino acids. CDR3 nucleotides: TGTGCCAGCAGCTTAAACCCTAGTTATCAGCCCCAGCATTTT. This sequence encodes CASSLNPSYQPQHF. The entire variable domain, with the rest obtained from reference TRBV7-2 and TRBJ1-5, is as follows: GAGVSQSPSNKVTEKGKDVELRCDPISGHTALYWYRQSLGQGLEFLIYFQGNSAPDKSGLPSDRFSAERTGGSVSTLTIQRTQQEDSAVYLCASSLNPSYQPQHFGDGTRLSIL.